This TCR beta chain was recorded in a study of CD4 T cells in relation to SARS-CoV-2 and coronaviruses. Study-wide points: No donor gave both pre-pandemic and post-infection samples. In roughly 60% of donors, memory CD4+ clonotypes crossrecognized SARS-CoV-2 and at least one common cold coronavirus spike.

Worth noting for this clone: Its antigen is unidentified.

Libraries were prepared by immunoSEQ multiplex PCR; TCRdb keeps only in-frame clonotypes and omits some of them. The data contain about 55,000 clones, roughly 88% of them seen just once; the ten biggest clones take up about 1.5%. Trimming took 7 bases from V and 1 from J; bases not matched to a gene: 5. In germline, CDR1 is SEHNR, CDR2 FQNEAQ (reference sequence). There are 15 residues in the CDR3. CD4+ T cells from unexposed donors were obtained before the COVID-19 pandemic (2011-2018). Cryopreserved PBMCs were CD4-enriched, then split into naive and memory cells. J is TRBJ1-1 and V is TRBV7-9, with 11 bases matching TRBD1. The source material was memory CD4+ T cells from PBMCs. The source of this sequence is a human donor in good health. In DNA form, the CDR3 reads TGTGCCAGCACCGGGACAGGGGGAAAGAACACTGAAGCTTTCTTT. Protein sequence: CASTGTGGKNTEAFF.